The clone carrying this T cell receptor beta chain was observed a few times. What it recognizes is unknown. Germline CDR1 and CDR2: SGHAT and FQNNGV. With V trimmed by 0 bases and J by 0 bases, 2 bases remained unmatched. This CDR3 spans 17 amino acids. The record originates from a study of T-cell memory formation after mild COVID-19. TCRdb processed the 5' RACE reads anew with MiXCR; each CDR3 protein has one entry. The sample shows 150,000 to 200,000 distinct CDR3 sequences, 25% to 40% of them seen only once. Study-wide results and caveats: Some SARS-CoV-2-responding clones were already detected in memory before infection.

This receptor was identified in an adult woman who had mild COVID-19 (a few samples of this study predate the infection). Cell type and time point are not known. This chain connects TRBV11-2 to TRBJ2-1; 10 positions agree with TRBD2. Sequencing used PBMCs or a T cell subset sorted from them (not recorded which). In DNA, the CDR3 is TGTGCCAGCAGCTTAGAACTAGCGGGAAACTCCTACAATGAGCAGTTCTTC. It codes for CASSLELAGNSYNEQFF.